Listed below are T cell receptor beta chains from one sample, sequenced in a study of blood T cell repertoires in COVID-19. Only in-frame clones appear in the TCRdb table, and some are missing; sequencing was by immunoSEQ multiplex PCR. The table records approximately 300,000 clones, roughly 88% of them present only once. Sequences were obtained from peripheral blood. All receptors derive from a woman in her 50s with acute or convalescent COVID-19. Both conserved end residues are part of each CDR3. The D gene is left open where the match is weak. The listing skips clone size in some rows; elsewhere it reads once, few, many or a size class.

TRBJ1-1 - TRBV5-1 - CASRSSTGNTEAFF TGCGCCAGCAGATCCTCGACAGGGAACACTGAAGCTTTCTTT
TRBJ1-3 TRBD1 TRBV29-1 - CSVEVEWDRVIYF TGCAGCGTTGAGGTGGAGTGGGACAGGGTCATATATTTT
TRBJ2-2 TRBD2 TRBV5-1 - CASSLGTGGPPPANTGELFF TGCGCCAGCAGCTTGGGAACGGGAGGGCCCCCACCTGCAAACACCGGGGAGCTGTTTTTT
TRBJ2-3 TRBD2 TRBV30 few CAWRNSGGADTQYF TGTGCCTGGAGGAATAGCGGGGGGGCAGATACGCAGTATTTT
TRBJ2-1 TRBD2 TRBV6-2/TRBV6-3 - CASSYPLTSPISYNEQFF TGTGCCAGCAGTTACCCATTGACTAGCCCAATATCCTACAATGAGCAGTTCTTC
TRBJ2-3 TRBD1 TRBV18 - CASSPRTGSVDTQYF TGTGCCAGCTCACCAAGGACAGGGTCCGTGGATACGCAGTATTTT
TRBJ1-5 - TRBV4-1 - CASSLQGNSNQPQHF TGCGCCAGCAGCCTACAGGGTAACAGCAATCAGCCCCAGCATTTT
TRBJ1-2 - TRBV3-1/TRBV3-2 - CASSQTPRGGRYGYTF TGTGCCAGCAGCCAAACCCCTAGGGGGGGCCGTTATGGCTACACCTTC
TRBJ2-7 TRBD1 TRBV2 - CAGTGTGREQYF TGTGCCGGGACCGGGACAGGGCGCGAGCAGTACTTC
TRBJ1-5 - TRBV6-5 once CASIGGLRSNQPQHF TGTGCCAGCATCGGAGGGTTGAGGAGCAATCAGCCCCAGCATTTT
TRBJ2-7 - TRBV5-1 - CASSRSRGDNYEQYF TGCGCCAGCAGCCGGAGTCGGGGTGACAACTACGAGCAGTACTTC
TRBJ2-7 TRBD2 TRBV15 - CATQGLAGTYEQYF TGTGCCACCCAAGGACTAGCGGGAACCTACGAGCAGTACTTC
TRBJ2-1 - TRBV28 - CASSLGGSSYNEQFF TGTGCCAGCAGTTTAGGCGGAAGCTCCTACAATGAGCAGTTCTTC
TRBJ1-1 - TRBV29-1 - CSVGGAIIAEAFF TGCAGCGTGGGAGGAGCGATTATCGCTGAAGCTTTCTTT
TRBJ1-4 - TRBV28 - CASSPLLNEKLFF TGTGCCAGCAGCCCACTCCTTAATGAAAAACTGTTTTTT
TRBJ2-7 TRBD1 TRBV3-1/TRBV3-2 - CAVCPGQAFYEQYF TGTGCCGTCTGTCCGGGACAGGCGTTTTACGAGCAGTACTTC
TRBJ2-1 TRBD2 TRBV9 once CASSLLAGRSGNEQFF TGTGCCAGCAGCCTCTTAGCGGGACGCTCGGGTAATGAGCAGTTCTTC
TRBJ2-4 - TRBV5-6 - CASSLSQGKNIQYF TGTGCCAGCAGCTTGTCGCAGGGTAAAAACATTCAGTACTTC
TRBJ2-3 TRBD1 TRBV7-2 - CASSEQSRTGRFTDTQYF TGTGCCAGCAGCGAACAAAGTCGGACAGGAAGGTTCACAGATACGCAGTATTTT
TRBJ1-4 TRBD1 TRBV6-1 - CASSEVIWTGSGEKLFF TGTGCCAGCAGTGAAGTAATTTGGACAGGTTCGGGTGAAAAACTGTTTTTT
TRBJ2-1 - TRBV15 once CATSTRDSYNEQFF TGTGCCACCAGCACTAGGGACTCTTACAATGAGCAGTTCTTC
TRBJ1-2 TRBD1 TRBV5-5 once CASSFYRDRGVGGYTF TGTGCCAGCAGCTTTTATCGGGACAGGGGAGTAGGTGGCTACACCTTC